The 30 T cell receptor beta chains presented below share a single source sample, sequenced in a study of T-cell memory formation after mild COVID-19. TCRdb independently ran MiXCR on the 5' RACE reads; one entry per CDR3 protein. The sample shows hundreds of thousands of distinct CDR3 sequences, 25% to 30% of them seen only once. The sample taken for sequencing was PBMCs or a T cell subset sorted from them (not recorded which). The receptors were gathered from an adult woman who had mild COVID-19 (a few samples of this study predate the infection). Cell type and time point are not known.

The gene calls are TRBV7-9 and TRBJ1-2, with 8 positions matching TRBD1. With V trimmed by 5 bases and J by 5 bases, 4 bases remained unmatched. Germline assignment: CDR1 SEHNR and CDR2 FQNEAQ (reference sequence). The CDR3 extends over 13 amino acids. CDR3 sequence: CASSPGQAYGYTF. The CDR3 DNA follows: TGTGCCAGCAGCCCGGGACAGGCTTATGGCTACACCTTC.

In its sample, this clonotype was seen a few times. This chain connects TRBV2 to TRBJ2-7; no firm D call. Trimming pared 1 base from V and 7 bases from J, leaving 8 bases between. This CDR3 comprises 12 residues. CDR1 is SNHLY, CDR2 FYNNEI, per germline. The CDR3 reads CASSEVGGEQYF. The CDR3 region has the DNA TGTGCCAGCAGTGAAGTAGGTGGGGAGCAGTACTTC.

This chain joins TRBV10-3 and TRBJ1-3; perhaps TRBD1 as D (5 bases). Germline V gives CDR1 ENHRY, CDR2 SYGVKD. The CDR3 totals 16 residues. The V end lost 6 bases, the J end lost 3 bases, and 18 bases lay between the germline ends. The CDR3 nucleotides read TGTGCCATCAGGGCCCCCGGGACCTATAGTGGAAACACCATATATTTT. Its translation is CAIRAPGTYSGNTIYF.

The table lists this clonotype with a few counts. The genes are TRBV12-3 or TRBV12-4 and TRBJ2-5; perhaps TRBD1 as D (6 bases). This CDR3 comprises 15 residues. V lost 3 bases and J lost 4, with 15 bases in between. This CDR3 is CASSLGALLGETQYF. In DNA form, the CDR3 reads TGTGCCAGCAGTTTGGGGGCTCTTTTAGGAGAGACCCAGTACTTC.

This clonotype has more than one count but fewer than ten. This sequence joins TRBV10-3 and TRBJ2-7; D is unresolved. Between the trimmed V and J ends, which lost 5 bases and 0 bases, there was a span of 5 bases. The CDR3 extends over 12 amino acids. Germline loops: CDR1 ENHRY, CDR2 SYGVKD. The CDR3 reads CAISPSSYEQYF. The CDR3 region has the DNA TGTGCCATCAGTCCGAGCTCCTACGAGCAGTACTTC.

This clonotype was seen a few times. The CDR3 bases are TGTGCCAGCAGCTCCGGGACTAGCGGGGACACAGATACGCAGTATTTT. Protein: CASSSGTSGDTDTQYF. The V call is TRBV7-9, the J call TRBJ2-3; 13 positions agree with TRBD2. This CDR3 comprises 16 residues. Germline V gene sequence: CDR1 SEHNR, CDR2 FQNEAQ (reference sequence). Unmatched junction bases numbered 3, after V lost 4 bases and J lost 2 bases.

This clonotype was recorded a few times. The genes are TRBV5-5 and TRBJ2-1; the D gene is possibly TRBD1 (6 bases). Germline values: CDR1 SGHKS, CDR2 YYEKEE (reference sequence). V shed 3 bases and J shed 0 bases, with 10 bases lying between them. The CDR3 has 15 residues. This CDR3 reads CASSYDRSSYNEQFF. The CDR3 bases are TGTGCCAGCAGCTACGACAGGAGCTCCTACAATGAGCAGTTCTTC.

This chain uses TRBV24-1 with TRBJ2-3; D remains ambiguous. The germline V gene encodes CDR1 KGHDR and CDR2 SFDVKD. Deletions cut 3 bases from V and 1 base from J, with 7 bases between. This CDR3 spans 14 amino acids. The CDR3 region has the DNA TGTGCCACCAGTGATCTTTGGGGCACAGATACGCAGTATTTT. Translating it yields CATSDLWGTDTQYF.

This chain uses TRBV12-3 or TRBV12-4 with TRBJ1-4, with D uncertain. Trimming cost V 6 bases and J 3 bases, with 11 bases left between them. The CDR3 length is 14 residues. The CDR3 nucleotides are TGTGCCAGCAGCCGGGCGAATTCTAATGAAAAACTGTTTTTT. Amino acids: CASSRANSNEKLFF.

V usage is TRBV6-5 and J usage is TRBJ1-4; 11 nucleotides agree with TRBD1. V was clipped by 8 bases and J by 7 bases; unmatched bases: 6. The germline gives CDR1 MNHEY, CDR2 SVGAGI. The CDR3 contains 14 residues. CDR3 sequence: CASRPGQGGEKLFF. The DNA of the CDR3 is TGTGCCAGCCGACCGGGACAGGGGGGTGAAAAACTGTTTTTT.

The chain is built from TRBV5-3 and TRBJ1-3; D gene ambiguous. TRBV5-3 falls under the ORF class, with uncertain function. This CDR3 is built from 14 residues. The V and J ends lost 5 bases and 1 base respectively, with 10 bases between them. CDR3 sequence (DNA): TGTGCCAGAAGGGGGTCGGGGTCTGGAAACACCATATATTTT. This codes for CARRGSGSGNTIYF.

In its sample, this clonotype was seen a few times. The chain combines TRBV7-8 with TRBJ2-7; TRBD1 agrees at 10 bases. The CDR3 is 16 amino acids. Germline lookup yields CDR1 SGHVS and CDR2 FQNEAQ. With V trimmed by 2 bases and J by 5 bases, 9 bases remained unmatched. CDR3: CASSLQLGQGQDEQYF. CDR3 bases: TGTGCCAGCAGCTTACAGCTGGGACAGGGGCAAGACGAGCAGTACTTC.

This clonotype has a handful of counts. V gene TRBV11-2 combines with J gene TRBJ1-3; 11 nucleotides align to TRBD1. V lost 3 bases, J lost 4 bases, and 8 bases stayed unmatched. CDR1 is SGHAT, CDR2 FQNNGV, per germline. The CDR3 length is 17 residues. The CDR3 spells CASSFNRGTGGGNTIYF. For the CDR3, the DNA is TGTGCCAGCAGCTTCAATCGCGGGACAGGGGGAGGAAACACCATATATTTT. Looking up the rest from reference TRBV11-2 and TRBJ1-3 gives the full variable domain: EAGVAQSPRYKIIEKRQSVAFWCNPISGHATLYWYQQILGQGPKLLIQFQNNGVVDDSQLPKDRFSAERLKGVDSTLKIQPAKLEDSAVYLCASSFNRGTGGGNTIYFGEGSWLTVV.

This chain links TRBV7-6 with TRBJ2-5; D unclear. This CDR3 is 14 amino acids long. Germline V gene data show CDR1 as SGHVS and CDR2 as FNYEAQ. Trimming cost V 1 base and J 1 base, with 7 bases left between them. The chain's CDR3 is CASSLEFFQETQYF. DNA of the CDR3: TGTGCCAGCAGCTTAGAGTTCTTCCAAGAGACCCAGTACTTC.

This rearrangement joins TRBV5-5 to TRBJ1-1; D gene unclear. CDR1 and CDR2 (germline): SGHKS, YYEKEE (reference sequence). The V end lost 3 bases, the J end lost 7 bases, and 10 bases lay between the germline ends. There are 12 residues in the CDR3. The CDR3 nucleotides are TGTGCCAGCAGCTCCGACGGAGGTGAAGCTTTCTTT. Translating it yields CASSSDGGEAFF.

The chain joins TRBV24-1 to TRBJ2-5; tentatively, D is TRBD2 (7 bases). V was clipped by 3 bases and J by 5 bases, with 12 bases between them. The CDR3 sequence is 14 residues long. Per germline, CDR1 KGHDR and CDR2 SFDVKD. CDR3 amino acids: CATSDRGAAETQYF. The DNA of the CDR3 is TGTGCCACCAGTGATCGGGGGGCGGCGGAGACCCAGTACTTC.

The J gene is TRBJ2-7, the V gene TRBV6-2 or TRBV6-3, with 10 bases aligning to TRBD2. Germline-derived CDR1 and CDR2 are MNHEY and SVGEGT. Unmatched junction bases numbered 5, after V lost 4 bases and J lost 5 bases. The CDR3 loop spans 14 amino acids. Written as DNA, the CDR3 is TGTGCCAGCAGTTTGCTAGCGGGAGATGACGAGCAGTACTTC. Translation gives CASSLLAGDDEQYF.

This clonotype showed up just a few times. The chain combines TRBV11-3 with TRBJ1-2; D perhaps matches TRBD1 (6 bases). Between the trimmed V and J ends, which lost 5 bases and 4 bases, there was a span of 20 bases. This CDR3 has 16 residues. In germline, CDR1 is SGHNT, CDR2 YENEEA. Here the CDR3 DNA reads TGTGCCAGCAGCCCTCTTATCCGGGACAACTCCTATGGCTACACCTTC. This translates into CASSPLIRDNSYGYTF.

The V call is TRBV11-3, the J call TRBJ2-1; 7 bases are a match to TRBD2. The V and J ends lost 5 bases and 4 bases, in that order; junction bases with no gene match: 11. The CDR3 totals 16 residues. Germline V lookup: CDR1 SGHNT, CDR2 YENEEA. The CDR3 reads CASSPPRGTKYNEQFF. The DNA of the CDR3 is TGTGCCAGCAGCCCCCCTCGGGGGACTAAGTACAATGAGCAGTTCTTC.

The V and J genes are TRBV23-1 and TRBJ1-5, with 8 bases fitting TRBD1. TRBV23-1 is an ORF; its function is uncertain. V gave up 4 bases and J gave up 2 bases; unmatched junction bases: 7. The CDR3 is 16 residues long. For the CDR3, the DNA is TGCGCCAGCAGTCCGCGACAGGGGCTAGGCAATCAGCCCCAGCATTTT. Amino acids: CASSPRQGLGNQPQHF.

The sample holds a few counts of this clonotype. V usage is TRBV6-5 and J usage is TRBJ2-1, with D uncertain. Germline loops: CDR1 MNHEY, CDR2 SVGAGI. The CDR3 loop spans 13 amino acids. Trimming cost V 0 bases and J 10 bases, with 10 bases left between them. The CDR3 DNA is TGTGCCAGCAGTTACTCGACCGCAGGCGAGCAGTTCTTC. Translating it yields CASSYSTAGEQFF.

V and J are TRBV5-1 and TRBJ2-7, with a weak D call TRBD2 (6 bases). Germline assignment: CDR1 SGHRS and CDR2 YFSETQ. Trimming stripped 4 bases from V and 3 bases from J, with 14 bases between. The CDR3 is 14 residues long. CDR3 nucleotide sequence: TGCGCCAGCAGCCGGTCGGGGGACCTCTACGAGCAGTACTTC. Its protein is CASSRSGDLYEQYF. Full variable domain (missing parts from reference TRBV5-1 and TRBJ2-7): KAGVTQTPRYLIKTRGQQVTLSCSPISGHRSVSWYQQTPGQGLQFLFEYFSETQRNKGNFPGRFSGRQFSNSRSEMNVSTLELGDSALYLCASSRSGDLYEQYFGPGTRLTVT.

This sequence joins TRBV5-1 and TRBJ2-1; possibly TRBD2 for D (8 bases). Germline V gene sequence: CDR1 SGHRS, CDR2 YFSETQ. CDR3 length: 13 residues. V lost 6 bases to trimming and J lost 15 bases, with 22 bases between them. The CDR3 is CASNPGPGGGPFF. The CDR3 DNA reads TGCGCCAGCAATCCGGGACCGGGAGGGGGCCCGTTCTTC.

The V and J genes are TRBV5-5 and TRBJ1-2; maybe TRBD1 (6 bases). Per germline, CDR1 SGHKS and CDR2 YYEKEE (reference sequence). The CDR3 is made up of 15 amino acids. Trimming took off 4 bases at V and 1 base at J, with 14 bases between the two ends. CDR3 in amino acids: CASSNYRAFNYGYTF. The DNA of the CDR3 is TGTGCCAGCAGCAATTACAGGGCCTTTAACTATGGCTACACCTTC.

The rearrangement joins TRBV7-3 to TRBJ2-3; the match to TRBD2 covers 7 bases. This CDR3 is 17 amino acids long. J was trimmed by 0 bases and V by 2 bases; bases with no gene match: 8. Germline CDR1 reads SGHTA; CDR2 reads FQGTGA. DNA for the CDR3: TGTGCCAGCAGCTTACACCGCCGGCGGGGGAGCACAGATACGCAGTATTTT. Encoded protein: CASSLHRRRGSTDTQYF.

The chain links TRBV12-3 or TRBV12-4 to TRBJ1-5, with a tentative D call TRBD1 (6 bases). V was pared by 6 bases and J by 6 bases, with 9 bases between. This CDR3 is built from 12 residues. The CDR3 here is CASSQTGQPQHF. CDR3 bases: TGTGCCAGCAGCCAGACAGGTCAGCCCCAGCATTTT.

The chain has TRBV5-1 and TRBJ1-1; D is perhaps TRBD1 (5 bases). Trimming took off 4 bases at V and 1 base at J, with 20 bases between the two ends. The CDR3 extends over 17 amino acids. Germline V gene lookup returns CDR1 SGHRS and CDR2 YFSETQ. CDR3 sequence (DNA): TGCGCCAGCAGCCATGCAGTTGTGGGGCAGGGGAACACTGAAGCTTTCTTT. Translated: CASSHAVVGQGNTEAFF. Full variable domain (rest looked up from reference TRBV5-1 and TRBJ1-1): KAGVTQTPRYLIKTRGQQVTLSCSPISGHRSVSWYQQTPGQGLQFLFEYFSETQRNKGNFPGRFSGRQFSNSRSEMNVSTLELGDSALYLCASSHAVVGQGNTEAFFGQGTRLTVV.

The CDR3 nucleotides are TGTGCCAGCAGCTCGTTAGCGGGAGGAAAGGGGCGTAAGCAGTATTTT. This translates into CASSSLAGGKGRKQYF. The chain carries TRBV7-2 and TRBJ2-3; 10 nucleotides agree with TRBD2. Germline V gene sequence: CDR1 SGHTA, CDR2 FQGNSA. After removal of 4 bases from V and 11 bases from J, the junction contained 15 bases not matched to a gene. CDR3 length: 16 amino acids.

The chain joins TRBV20-1 to TRBJ2-7; D is unclear. V shed 3 bases and J shed 3 bases, with 9 bases lying between them. CDR3 length: 12 residues. Per germline, CDR1 DFQATT and CDR2 SNEGSKA (reference sequence). The CDR3 coding sequence is TGCAGTGCTAGGACTCGCAACTACGAGCAGTACTTC. This encodes CSARTRNYEQYF.

The sample holds many counts of this clonotype. The chain joins TRBV29-1 to TRBJ2-4; 10 bases line up with TRBD2. The CDR3 covers 16 residues. Germline CDR1 SQVTM, CDR2 ANQGSEA. With 0 bases clipped from V and 6 bases from J, the junction kept 8 bases outside the gene matches. For the CDR3, the DNA is TGCAGCGTTGAAGATCCGCCGGGACTAGCGACAAACATTCAGTACTTC. Translating gives CSVEDPPGLATNIQYF.